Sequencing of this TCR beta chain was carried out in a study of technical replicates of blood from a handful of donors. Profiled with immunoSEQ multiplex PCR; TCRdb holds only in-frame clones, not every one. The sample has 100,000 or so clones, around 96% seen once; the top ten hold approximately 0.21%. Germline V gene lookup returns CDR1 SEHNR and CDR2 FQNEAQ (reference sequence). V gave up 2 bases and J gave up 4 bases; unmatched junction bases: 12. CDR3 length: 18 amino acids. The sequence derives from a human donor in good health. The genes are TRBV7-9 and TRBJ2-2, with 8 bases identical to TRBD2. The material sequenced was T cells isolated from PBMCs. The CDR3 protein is CASSLITTGGLLTGELFF. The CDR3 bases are TGTGCCAGCAGCTTAATTACTACGGGGGGGCTCCTCACCGGGGAGCTGTTTTTT.